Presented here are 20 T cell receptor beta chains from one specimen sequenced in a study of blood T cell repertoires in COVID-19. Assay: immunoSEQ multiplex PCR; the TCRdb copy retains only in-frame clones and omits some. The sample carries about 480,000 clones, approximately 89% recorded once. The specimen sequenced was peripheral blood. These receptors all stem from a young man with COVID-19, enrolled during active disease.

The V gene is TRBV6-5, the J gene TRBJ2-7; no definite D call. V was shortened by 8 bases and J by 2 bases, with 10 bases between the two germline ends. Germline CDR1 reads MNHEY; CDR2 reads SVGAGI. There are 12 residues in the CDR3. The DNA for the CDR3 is TGTGCCAGCCAAAGCGTAGCCTACGAGCAGTACTTC. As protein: CASQSVAYEQYF.

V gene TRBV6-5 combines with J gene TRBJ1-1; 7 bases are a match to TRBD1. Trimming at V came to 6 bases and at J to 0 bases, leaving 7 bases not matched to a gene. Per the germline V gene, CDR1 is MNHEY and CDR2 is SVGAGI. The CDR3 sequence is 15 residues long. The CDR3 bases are TGTGCCAGCAGCGTCAGGGGGACCTTGAACACTGAAGCTTTCTTT. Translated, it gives CASSVRGTLNTEAFF.

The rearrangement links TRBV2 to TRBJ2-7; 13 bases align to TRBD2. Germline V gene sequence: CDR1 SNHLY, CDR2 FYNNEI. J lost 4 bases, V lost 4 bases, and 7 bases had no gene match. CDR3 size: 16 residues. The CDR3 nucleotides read TGTGCCAGCAGTGGCCTACTAGCGGGGGGGAAGTACGAGCAGTACTTC. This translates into CASSGLLAGGKYEQYF. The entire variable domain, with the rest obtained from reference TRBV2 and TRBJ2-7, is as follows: EPEVTQTPSHQVTQMGQEVILRCVPISNHLYFYWYRQILGQKVEFLVSFYNNEISEKSEIFDDQFSVERPDGSNFTLKIRSTKLEDSAMYFCASSGLLAGGKYEQYFGPGTRLTVT.

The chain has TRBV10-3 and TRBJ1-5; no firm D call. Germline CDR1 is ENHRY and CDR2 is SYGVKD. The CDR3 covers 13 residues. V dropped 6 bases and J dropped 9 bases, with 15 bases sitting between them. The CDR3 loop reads CAIRGSTEGPQHF. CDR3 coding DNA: TGTGCCATCAGAGGCAGTACCGAGGGGCCCCAGCATTTT.

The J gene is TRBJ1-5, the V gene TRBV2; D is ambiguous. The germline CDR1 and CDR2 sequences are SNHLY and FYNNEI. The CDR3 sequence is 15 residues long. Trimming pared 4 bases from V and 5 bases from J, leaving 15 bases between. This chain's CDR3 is CASSVYEPSYQPQHF. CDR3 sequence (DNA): TGTGCCAGCAGTGTGTACGAGCCATCATATCAGCCCCAGCATTTT.

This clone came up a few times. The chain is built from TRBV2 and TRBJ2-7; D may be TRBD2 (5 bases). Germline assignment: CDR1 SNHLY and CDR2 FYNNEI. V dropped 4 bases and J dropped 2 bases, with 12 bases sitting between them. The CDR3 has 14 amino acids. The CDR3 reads CASSARTETYEQYF. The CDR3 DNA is TGTGCCAGCAGTGCAAGGACTGAGACCTACGAGCAGTACTTC.

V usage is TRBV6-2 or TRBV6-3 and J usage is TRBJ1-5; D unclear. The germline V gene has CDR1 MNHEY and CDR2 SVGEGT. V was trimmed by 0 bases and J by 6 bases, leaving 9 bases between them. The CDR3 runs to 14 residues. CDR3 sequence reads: CASSYSRDSQPQHF. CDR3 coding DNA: TGTGCCAGCAGTTACTCTCGGGATAGTCAGCCCCAGCATTTT.

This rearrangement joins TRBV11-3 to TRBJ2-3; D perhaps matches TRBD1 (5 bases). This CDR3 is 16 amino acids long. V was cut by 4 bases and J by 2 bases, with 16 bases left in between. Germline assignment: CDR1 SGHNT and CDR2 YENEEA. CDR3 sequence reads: CASSSRVGPFTDTQYF. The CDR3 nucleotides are TGTGCCAGCAGCTCAAGGGTGGGGCCTTTCACAGATACGCAGTATTTT.

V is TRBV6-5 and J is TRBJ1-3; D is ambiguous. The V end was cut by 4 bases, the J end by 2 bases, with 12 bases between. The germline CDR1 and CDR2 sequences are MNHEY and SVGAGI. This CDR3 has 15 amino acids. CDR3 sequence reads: CASSSQYGPGNTIYF. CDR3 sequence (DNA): TGTGCCAGCAGTTCGCAGTATGGGCCTGGAAACACCATATATTTT.

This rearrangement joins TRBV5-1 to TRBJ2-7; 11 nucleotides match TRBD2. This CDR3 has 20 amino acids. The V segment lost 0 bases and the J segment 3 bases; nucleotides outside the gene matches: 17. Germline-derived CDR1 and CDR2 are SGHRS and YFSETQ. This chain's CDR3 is CASSLAPRLAGGAIGYEQYF. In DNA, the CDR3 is TGCGCCAGCAGCTTGGCCCCGAGGCTAGCGGGAGGTGCCATCGGCTACGAGCAGTACTTC.

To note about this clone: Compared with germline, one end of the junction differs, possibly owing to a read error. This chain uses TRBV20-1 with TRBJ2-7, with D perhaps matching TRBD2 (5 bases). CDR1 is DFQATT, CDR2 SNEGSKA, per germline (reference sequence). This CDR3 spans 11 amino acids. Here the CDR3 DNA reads TGCAGTACTAGACGGGGCTACGAGCAGTACTTC. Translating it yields CSTRRGYEQYF.

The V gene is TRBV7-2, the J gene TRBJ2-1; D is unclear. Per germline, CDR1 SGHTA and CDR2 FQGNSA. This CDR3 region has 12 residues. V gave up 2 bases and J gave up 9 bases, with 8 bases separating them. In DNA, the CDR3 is TGTGCCAGCAGCTTATTTACGGGTGAGCAGTTCTTC. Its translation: CASSLFTGEQFF.

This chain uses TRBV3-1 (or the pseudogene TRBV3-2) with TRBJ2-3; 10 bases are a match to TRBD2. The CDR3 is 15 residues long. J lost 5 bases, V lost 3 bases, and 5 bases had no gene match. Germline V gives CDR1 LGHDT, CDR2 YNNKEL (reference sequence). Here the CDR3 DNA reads TGTGCCAGCAGCCACACTAGCGGGACAGGAGATACGCAGTATTTT. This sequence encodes CASSHTSGTGDTQYF.

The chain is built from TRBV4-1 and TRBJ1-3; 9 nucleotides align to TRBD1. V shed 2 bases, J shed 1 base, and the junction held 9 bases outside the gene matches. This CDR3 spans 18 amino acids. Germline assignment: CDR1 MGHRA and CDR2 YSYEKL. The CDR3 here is CASSQPWDREVSGNTIYF. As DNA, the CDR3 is TGCGCCAGCAGCCAACCGTGGGACAGGGAGGTTTCTGGAAACACCATATATTTT.

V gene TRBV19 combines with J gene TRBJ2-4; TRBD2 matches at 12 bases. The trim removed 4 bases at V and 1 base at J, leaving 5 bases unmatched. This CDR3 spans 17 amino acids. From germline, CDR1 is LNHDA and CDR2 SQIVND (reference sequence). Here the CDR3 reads CASSKPTSGSAKNIQYF. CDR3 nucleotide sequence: TGTGCCAGTAGTAAGCCGACTAGCGGGAGCGCCAAAAACATTCAGTACTTC.

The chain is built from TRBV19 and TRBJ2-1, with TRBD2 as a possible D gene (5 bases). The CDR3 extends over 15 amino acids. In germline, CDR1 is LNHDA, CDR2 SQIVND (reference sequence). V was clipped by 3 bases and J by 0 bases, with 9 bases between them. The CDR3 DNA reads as TGTGCCAGTAGTATGGCGGGCCACTCCTACAATGAGCAGTTCTTC. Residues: CASSMAGHSYNEQFF. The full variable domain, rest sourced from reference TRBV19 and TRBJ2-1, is DGGITQSPKYLFRKEGQNVTLSCEQNLNHDAMYWYRQDPGQGLRLIYYSQIVNDFQKGDIAEGYSVSREKKESFPLTVTSAQKNPTAFYLCASSMAGHSYNEQFFGPGTRLTVL.

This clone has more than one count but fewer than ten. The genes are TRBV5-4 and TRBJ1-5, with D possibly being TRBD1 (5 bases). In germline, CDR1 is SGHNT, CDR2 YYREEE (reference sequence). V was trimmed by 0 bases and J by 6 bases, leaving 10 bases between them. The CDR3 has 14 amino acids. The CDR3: CASSLDSQGQPQHF. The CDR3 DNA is TGTGCCAGCAGCTTGGACAGTCAGGGTCAGCCCCAGCATTTT.

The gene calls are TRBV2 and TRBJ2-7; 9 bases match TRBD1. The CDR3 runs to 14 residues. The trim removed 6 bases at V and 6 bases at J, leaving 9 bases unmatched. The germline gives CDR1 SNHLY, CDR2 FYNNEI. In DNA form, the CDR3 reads TGTGCCAGCAGGAACCGGGACAGGGTCGCCGAGCAGTACTTC. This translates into CASRNRDRVAEQYF.

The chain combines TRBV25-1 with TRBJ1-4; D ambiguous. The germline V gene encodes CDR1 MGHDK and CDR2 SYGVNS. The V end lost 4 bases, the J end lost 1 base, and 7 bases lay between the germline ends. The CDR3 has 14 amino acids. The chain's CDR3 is CASSGFKTNEKLFF. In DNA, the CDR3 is TGTGCCAGCAGTGGTTTTAAAACTAATGAAAAACTGTTTTTT.

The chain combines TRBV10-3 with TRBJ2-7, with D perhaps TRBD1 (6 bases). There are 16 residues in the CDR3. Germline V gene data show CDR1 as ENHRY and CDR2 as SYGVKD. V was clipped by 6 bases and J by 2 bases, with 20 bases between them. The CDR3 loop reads CAIRGLMTGLTYEQYF. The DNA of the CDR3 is TGTGCCATCAGGGGGCTAATGACAGGTCTAACCTACGAGCAGTACTTC.